This TCR beta chain was profiled in a study of immune cell composition in non-small cell lung cancer. Clones were read by immunoSEQ multiplex PCR, and TCRdb kept only the in-frame ones, dropping some. The repertoire holds roughly 5,000 clones, with about 80% as singletons. CDR1 and CDR2 (germline): SNHLY, FYNNEI. V gave up 1 base and J gave up 0 bases, with 7 bases separating them. There are 15 residues in the CDR3. The rearrangement uses TRBV2 and TRBJ1-5; the D is unclear. This TCR derives from a human donor with non-small cell lung cancer. Sequencing input: lung tumor tissue. CDR3 DNA: TGTGCCAGCAGTGAAGGCGGATATAGCAATCAGCCCCAGCATTTT. Translating gives CASSEGGYSNQPQHF.